The 7 T cell receptor beta chains listed next were all sequenced from one sample in a study of T-cell memory formation after mild COVID-19. One entry per CDR3 protein, called by TCRdb with MiXCR from the 5' RACE reads. The sample lists around 390,000 distinct CDR3 sequences; roughly 15% were seen once. Sequenced: PBMCs or a T cell subset sorted from them (not recorded which). The receptors come from a man younger than 35 who had mild COVID-19 (a few samples of this study predate the infection). Cell type and time point are not known.

The rearrangement joins TRBV7-3 to TRBJ2-6; D is unresolved. The CDR3 extends over 15 amino acids. Trimming shortened V by 5 bases and J by 0 bases, and 8 bases separated the two germline ends. Germline loops: CDR1 SGHTA, CDR2 FQGTGA. The CDR3 DNA is TGTGCCAGCAGCGCAGTCGCCTCTGGGGCCAACGTCCTGACTTTC. Translation gives CASSAVASGANVLTF.

This clonotype was counted only a few times. V gene TRBV4-3 combines with J gene TRBJ2-2; D gene unclear. The V gene's germline CDR1 is LGHNA and CDR2 YSLEER. The CDR3 is made up of 16 amino acids. The V and J ends lost 0 bases and 3 bases respectively, with 11 bases between them. DNA of the CDR3: TGCGCCAGCAGCCAAGATCTTTGGGATGACACCGGGGAGCTGTTTTTT. Amino acids: CASSQDLWDDTGELFF.

This sequence joins TRBV5-1 and TRBJ2-5; maybe TRBD2 (6 bases). V was cut by 6 bases and J by 3 bases, with 15 bases left in between. Germline V lookup: CDR1 SGHRS, CDR2 YFSETQ. The CDR3 runs 14 residues. Here the CDR3 reads CASTVGGSEETQYF. The CDR3, as DNA: TGCGCCAGCACGGTGGGGGGAAGCGAAGAGACCCAGTACTTC.

The rearrangement uses TRBV12-3 or TRBV12-4 and TRBJ2-1; 8 bases match TRBD2. The CDR3 totals 14 residues. V gave up 6 bases and J gave up 9 bases; unmatched junction bases: 10. This CDR3 reads CASSLVVAGGEQFF. The CDR3 nucleotides read TGTGCCAGCAGCCTCGTCGTCGCGGGAGGTGAGCAGTTCTTC.

This clonotype was counted between two and nine times. The rearrangement uses TRBV5-6 and TRBJ1-1; TRBD1 matches at 8 bases. CDR1 and CDR2 from the germline V gene are SGHDT and YYEEEE. The CDR3 length is 17 residues. J lost 1 base, V lost 3 bases, and 11 bases had no gene match. CDR3 region: CASSWRGTGDPNTEAFF. The CDR3 bases are TGTGCCAGCAGCTGGCGCGGGACAGGTGACCCGAACACTGAAGCTTTCTTT.

This clonotype has a handful of counts. This rearrangement joins TRBV5-4 to TRBJ2-7, with 10 bases fitting TRBD1. Germline V CDR1 and CDR2: SGHNT, YYREEE (reference sequence). The length of the CDR3 is 15 residues. V shed 0 bases and J 7 bases; nucleotides not matched to a gene: 7. CDR3 protein: CASSLDGQGVVEQYF. DNA for the CDR3: TGTGCCAGCAGCTTGGATGGACAGGGGGTTGTGGAGCAGTACTTC.

This chain uses TRBV7-2 with TRBJ2-1; 10 bases agree with TRBD2. The CDR3 contains 17 residues. The V and J ends lost 1 base and 4 bases, in that order; junction bases with no gene match: 7. Per germline, CDR1 SGHTA and CDR2 FQGNSA. As DNA, the CDR3 is TGTGCCAGCAGCTTAGGCCTTACTAGCGGGGCATACAATGAGCAGTTCTTC. It encodes CASSLGLTSGAYNEQFF.